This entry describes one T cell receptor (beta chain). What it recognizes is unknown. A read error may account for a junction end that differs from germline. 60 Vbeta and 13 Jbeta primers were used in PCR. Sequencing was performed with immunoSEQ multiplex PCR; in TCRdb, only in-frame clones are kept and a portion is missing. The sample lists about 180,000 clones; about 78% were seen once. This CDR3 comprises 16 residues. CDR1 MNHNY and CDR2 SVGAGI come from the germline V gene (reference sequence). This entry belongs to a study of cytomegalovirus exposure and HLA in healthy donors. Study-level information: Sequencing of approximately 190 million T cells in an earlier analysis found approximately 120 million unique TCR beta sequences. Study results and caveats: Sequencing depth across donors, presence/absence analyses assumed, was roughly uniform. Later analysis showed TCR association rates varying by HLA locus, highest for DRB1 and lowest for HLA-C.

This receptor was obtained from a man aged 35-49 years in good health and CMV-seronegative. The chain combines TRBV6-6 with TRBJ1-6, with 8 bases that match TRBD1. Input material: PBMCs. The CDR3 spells CASSYSPDRGGSPLHF. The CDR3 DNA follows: TGTGCCAGCAGCTACTCCCCCGACAGGGGAGGATCACCCCTCCACTTT.